One sample yielded the 17 T cell receptor beta chains listed below, sequenced in a study of blood T cell repertoires in COVID-19. The protocol was immunoSEQ multiplex PCR, while the TCRdb copy is restricted to in-frame clones and leaves out a portion. The sample contains around 700,000 clones, about 87% of which appear only once. Sequenced material: peripheral blood. These receptors were collected from a woman aged 18-35 years with acute or convalescent COVID-19.

The chain links TRBV27 to TRBJ2-7; the match to TRBD1 covers 12 bases. Germline CDR1 and CDR2: MNHEY and SMNVEV (reference sequence). J lost 2 bases, V lost 6 bases, and 2 bases had no gene match. The CDR3 covers 14 residues. CDR3 amino acids: CASSRDRGPYEQYF. The CDR3 region has the DNA TGTGCCAGCAGCCGGGACAGGGGGCCCTACGAGCAGTACTTC.

The genes are TRBV28 and TRBJ2-7; TRBD2 might be the D (6 bases). Trimming cost V 5 bases and J 0 bases, with 17 bases left between them. This CDR3 has 16 residues. Germline values: CDR1 MDHEN, CDR2 SYDVKM. The CDR3 region is CASSPAGTGASYEQYF. CDR3 in DNA: TGTGCCAGCAGTCCAGCCGGGACTGGCGCCTCCTACGAGCAGTACTTC.

This clone appeared once. The gene calls are TRBV12-3 or TRBV12-4 and TRBJ1-2; tentative D call: TRBD1 (6 bases). The CDR3 extends over 13 amino acids. The V gene lost 1 base and the J gene lost 8 bases, with 11 bases spanning the gap. CDR3 in DNA: TGTGCCAGCAGTTTAGTACAGGGCCGGGGCTACACCTTC. Protein product: CASSLVQGRGYTF.

The count of this clone is one. The chain carries TRBV5-4 and TRBJ1-2; TRBD1 is a possible D gene (6 bases). This CDR3 is built from 14 residues. V lost 3 bases and J 6 bases, leaving 15 bases between the germline ends. Germline CDR1 is SGHNT and CDR2 is YYREEE (reference sequence). The chain's CDR3 is CASSSTTGIHGYTF. CDR3 nucleotides: TGTGCCAGCAGCTCCACCACAGGGATACATGGCTACACCTTC.

V gene TRBV5-4 combines with J gene TRBJ2-3; 8 bases match TRBD1. The CDR3 sequence is 18 residues long. V was clipped by 5 bases and J by 0 bases; unmatched bases: 14. CDR1 SGHNT and CDR2 YYREEE come from the germline V gene (reference sequence). The CDR3 sequence is CASRKGQAVPSSTDTQYF. The CDR3 region has the DNA TGTGCCAGCAGAAAGGGACAGGCCGTACCTAGTAGCACAGATACGCAGTATTTT. The variable domain in full, completed from reference TRBV5-4 and TRBJ2-3, reads ETGVTQSPTHLIKTRGQQVTLRCSSQSGHNTVSWYQQALGQGPQFIFQYYREEENGRGNFPPRFSGLQFPNYSSELNVNALELDDSALYLCASRKGQAVPSSTDTQYFGPGTRLTVL.

The chain employs TRBV9 and TRBJ2-2; 9 nucleotides agree with TRBD2. Germline loops: CDR1 SGDLS, CDR2 YYNGEE. The J segment lost 6 bases and the V segment lost 2 bases, leaving 5 bases of the junction unmatched. This CDR3 is built from 15 residues. The CDR3 DNA sequence: TGTGCCAGCAGCGTGGTGGGACTAGCATCCGGGGAGCTGTTTTTT. The encoded protein is CASSVVGLASGELFF.

This rearrangement joins TRBV2 to TRBJ1-2; TRBD1 matches 8 bases. This CDR3 spans 15 amino acids. The V and J ends lost 6 bases and 3 bases, in that order; junction bases with no gene match: 9. Germline V gives CDR1 SNHLY, CDR2 FYNNEI. The CDR3 DNA reads as TGTGCCAGCAGGGACAGGGCCCCCGAGGACTATGGCTACACCTTC. It specifies CASRDRAPEDYGYTF.

In this sample, this clone turned up a few times. Other DNA sequences within the sample encode an identical CDR3. The genes are TRBV12-3 or TRBV12-4 and TRBJ2-2; D is ambiguous. Trimming removed 5 bases at V and 5 bases at J, with 9 bases between. The CDR3 contains 13 residues. CDR3 residues: CASSLTETGELFF. CDR3 nucleotide sequence: TGTGCCAGCAGTCTTACTGAAACCGGGGAGCTGTTTTTT.

J is TRBJ2-5 and V is TRBV4-1; D is possibly TRBD1 (5 bases). This CDR3 region has 16 residues. CDR1 and CDR2 from the germline V gene are MGHRA and YSYEKL. Trimming stripped 4 bases from V and 7 bases from J, with 22 bases between. CDR3 sequence (DNA): TGCGCCAGCAGCCTAAACCAGGACCTTACAGGTGGGACCCAGTACTTC. It codes for CASSLNQDLTGGTQYF.

This sequence joins TRBV29-1 and TRBJ1-1; 7 nucleotides agree with TRBD1. The CDR3 is 14 residues long. Germline trimming cut 2 bases from V and 5 bases from J; bases unmatched to any gene: 8. Looked up from germline, CDR1 is SQVTM and CDR2 is ANQGSEA. The CDR3 spells CSVELGQVGTEAFF. The CDR3 DNA follows: TGCAGCGTTGAACTTGGACAGGTGGGGACTGAAGCTTTCTTT.

This clone appeared once. The chain links TRBV28 to TRBJ1-5, with D possibly TRBD1 on 5 matching bases. Trimming took off 6 bases at V and 2 bases at J, with 11 bases between the two ends. CDR1 and CDR2 (germline): MDHEN, SYDVKM. The CDR3 is 14 amino acids. The CDR3 reads CASRDTMGNQPQHF. CDR3 bases: TGTGCCAGCAGGGACACTATGGGCAATCAGCCCCAGCATTTT.

The rearrangement uses TRBV6-6 and TRBJ1-6; no definite D call. The germline CDR1 and CDR2 sequences are MNHNY and SVGAGI (reference sequence). This CDR3 contains 14 residues. Trimming removed 6 bases at V and 8 bases at J, with 14 bases between. CDR3 in DNA: TGTGCCAGCAGCTCCACCGGCGGGGATTCACCCCTCCACTTT. This translates into CASSSTGGDSPLHF.

The chain combines TRBV14 with TRBJ2-7; 10 positions match TRBD1. The CDR3 has 16 residues. Germline assignment: CDR1 SGHDN and CDR2 FVKESK. Trimming removed 1 base from V and 4 bases from J; junction bases left unmatched: 7. The CDR3 DNA reads TGTGCCAGCAGCCAAGGGAGACAGGGGGCTTTTTACGAGCAGTACTTC. Translated, it gives CASSQGRQGAFYEQYF.

CDR3: CASSLGGTMNTEAFF. CDR3 in DNA: TGTGCCAGCAGCTTGGGTGGCACCATGAACACTGAAGCTTTCTTT. The V gene is TRBV5-5, the J gene TRBJ1-1; D is ambiguous. Germline CDR1 reads SGHKS; CDR2 reads YYEKEE (reference sequence). There are 15 residues in the CDR3. Trimming removed 0 bases from V and 0 bases from J, with 9 bases in between.

The J gene is TRBJ2-2, the V gene TRBV6-4; 10 bases are shared with TRBD2. V was clipped by 5 bases and J by 7 bases; unmatched bases: 4. The CDR3 spans 14 residues. Germline CDR1 is MRHNA and CDR2 is SNTAGT. CDR3 in amino acids: CASSPGTSVGELFF. CDR3 DNA sequence: TGTGCCAGCAGTCCCGGGACTAGCGTCGGGGAGCTGTTTTTT.

This chain links TRBV10-2 with TRBJ2-3, with TRBD1 matching 11 bases. CDR3 length: 16 residues. Looked up from germline, CDR1 is WSHSY and CDR2 is SAAADI. V shed 1 base, J shed 5 bases, and the junction held 5 bases outside the gene matches. CDR3 loop: CASSELGQGGRDTQYF. CDR3 in DNA: TGCGCCAGCAGTGAGTTGGGACAGGGGGGCAGAGATACGCAGTATTTT.

The CDR3 spells CASSPWGARNTIYF. The CDR3 DNA reads TGCGCCAGCAGCCCCTGGGGCGCTAGAAACACCATATATTTT. The chain uses TRBV5-1 and TRBJ1-3; D possibly corresponds to TRBD1 (5 bases). The CDR3 has 14 residues. Trimming took 4 bases from V and 5 from J, leaving 13 bases between them. Looked up from germline, CDR1 is SGHRS and CDR2 is YFSETQ.